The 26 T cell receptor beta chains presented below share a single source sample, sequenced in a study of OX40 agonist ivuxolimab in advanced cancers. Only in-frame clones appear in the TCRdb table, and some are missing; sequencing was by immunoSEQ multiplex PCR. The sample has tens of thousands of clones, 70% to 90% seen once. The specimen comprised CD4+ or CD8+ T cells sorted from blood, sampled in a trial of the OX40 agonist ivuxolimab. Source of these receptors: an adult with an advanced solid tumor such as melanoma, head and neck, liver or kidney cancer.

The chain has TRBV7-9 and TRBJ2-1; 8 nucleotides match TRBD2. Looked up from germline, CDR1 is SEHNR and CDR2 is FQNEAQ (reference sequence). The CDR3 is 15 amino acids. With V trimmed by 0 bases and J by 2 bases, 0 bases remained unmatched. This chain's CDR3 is CASSLAGLAYNEQFF. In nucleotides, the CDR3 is TGTGCCAGCAGCTTAGCGGGACTAGCCTACAATGAGCAGTTCTTC.

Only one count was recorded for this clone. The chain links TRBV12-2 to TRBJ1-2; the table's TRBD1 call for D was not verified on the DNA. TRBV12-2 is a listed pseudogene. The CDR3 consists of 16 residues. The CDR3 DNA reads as TGTGCAAGTCGCTTAGAGCCGCGGGACAGGGAATGTGGCTACACCTTC. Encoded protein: CASRLEPRDRECGYTF.

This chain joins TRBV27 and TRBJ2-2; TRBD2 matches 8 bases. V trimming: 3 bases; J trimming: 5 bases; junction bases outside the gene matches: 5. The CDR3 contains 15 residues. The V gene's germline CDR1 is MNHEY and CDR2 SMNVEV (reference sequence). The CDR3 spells CASSFGGDRTGELFF. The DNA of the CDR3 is TGTGCCAGCAGTTTCGGGGGGGATAGGACCGGGGAGCTGTTTTTT.

CDR3 bases: TGTGCCAGCAGCCCCGGTTCGACAGGGAGCTACGAGCAGTACTTC. Its translation: CASSPGSTGSYEQYF. The chain carries TRBV28 and TRBJ2-7; 7 positions match TRBD1. V dropped 6 bases and J dropped 3; count of bases not matched to a gene: 11. Germline V gene sequence: CDR1 MDHEN, CDR2 SYDVKM. CDR3 length: 15 amino acids. Together with reference TRBV28 and TRBJ2-7, the CDR3 gives the full variable domain: DVKVTQSSRYLVKRTGEKVFLECVQDMDHENMFWYRQDPGLGLRLIYFSYDVKMKEKGDIPEGYSVSREKKERFSLILESASTNQTSMYLCASSPGSTGSYEQYFGPGTRLTVT.

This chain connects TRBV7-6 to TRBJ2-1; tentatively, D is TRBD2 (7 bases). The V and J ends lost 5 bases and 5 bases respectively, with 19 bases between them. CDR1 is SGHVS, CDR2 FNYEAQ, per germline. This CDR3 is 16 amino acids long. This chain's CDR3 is CASSPGRGGIHNEQFF. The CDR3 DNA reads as TGTGCCAGCAGCCCAGGAAGGGGGGGCATCCACAATGAGCAGTTCTTC.

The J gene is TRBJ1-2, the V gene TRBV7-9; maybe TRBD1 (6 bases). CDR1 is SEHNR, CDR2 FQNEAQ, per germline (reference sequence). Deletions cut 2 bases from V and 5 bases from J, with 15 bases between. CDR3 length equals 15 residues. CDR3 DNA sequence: TGTGCCAGCAGCTTACCGGGGGGCAGGTCTTATGGCTACACCTTC. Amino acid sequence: CASSLPGGRSYGYTF.

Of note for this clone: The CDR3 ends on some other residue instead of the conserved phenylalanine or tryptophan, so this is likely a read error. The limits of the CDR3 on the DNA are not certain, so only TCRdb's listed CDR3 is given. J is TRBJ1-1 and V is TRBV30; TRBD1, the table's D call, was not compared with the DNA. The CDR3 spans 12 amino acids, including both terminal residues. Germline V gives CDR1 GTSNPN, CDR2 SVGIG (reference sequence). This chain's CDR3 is CAWSPRWGKGLV.

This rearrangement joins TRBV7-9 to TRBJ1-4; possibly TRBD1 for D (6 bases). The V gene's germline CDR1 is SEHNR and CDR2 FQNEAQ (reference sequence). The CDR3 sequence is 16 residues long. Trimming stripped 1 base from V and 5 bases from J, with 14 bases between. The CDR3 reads CASSLGKQGWNEKLFF. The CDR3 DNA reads TGTGCCAGCAGCTTAGGTAAACAGGGATGGAATGAAAAACTGTTTTTT.

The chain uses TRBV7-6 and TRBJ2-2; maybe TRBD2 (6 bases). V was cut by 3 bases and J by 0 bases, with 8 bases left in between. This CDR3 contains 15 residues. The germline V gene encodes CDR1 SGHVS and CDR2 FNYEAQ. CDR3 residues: CASSFIAANTGELFF. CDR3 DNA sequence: TGTGCCAGCAGCTTTATAGCGGCGAACACCGGGGAGCTGTTTTTT.

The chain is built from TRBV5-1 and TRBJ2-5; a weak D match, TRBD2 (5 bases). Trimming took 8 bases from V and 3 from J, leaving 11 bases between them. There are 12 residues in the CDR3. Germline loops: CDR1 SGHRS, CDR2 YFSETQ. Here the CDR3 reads CASGGEKETQYF. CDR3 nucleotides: TGCGCCAGTGGAGGAGAAAAAGAGACCCAGTACTTC.

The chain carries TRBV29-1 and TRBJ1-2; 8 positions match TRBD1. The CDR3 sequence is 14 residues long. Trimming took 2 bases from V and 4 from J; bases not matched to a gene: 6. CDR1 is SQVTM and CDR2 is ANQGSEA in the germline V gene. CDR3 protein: CSVEKPDRAYGYTF. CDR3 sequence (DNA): TGCAGCGTTGAAAAGCCGGACAGGGCCTATGGCTACACCTTC.

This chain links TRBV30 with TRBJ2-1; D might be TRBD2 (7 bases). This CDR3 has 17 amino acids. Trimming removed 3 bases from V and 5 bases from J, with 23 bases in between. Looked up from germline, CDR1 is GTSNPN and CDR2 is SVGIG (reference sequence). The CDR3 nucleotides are TGTGCCTGGAGCGCTCACGGGGGGCTGCCATTAAACAATGAGCAGTTCTTC. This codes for CAWSAHGGLPLNNEQFF.

The CDR3: CASSSRLGSGGEYSYNEQFF. The CDR3 DNA follows: TGTGCCAGCAGCTCGAGGTTGGGTAGCGGGGGGGAATATTCCTACAATGAGCAGTTCTTC. The V gene is TRBV7-6, the J gene TRBJ2-1; 11 bases fit TRBD2. The CDR3 is 20 residues long. The trim removed 4 bases at V and 1 base at J, leaving 15 bases unmatched. The V gene's germline CDR1 is SGHVS and CDR2 FNYEAQ.

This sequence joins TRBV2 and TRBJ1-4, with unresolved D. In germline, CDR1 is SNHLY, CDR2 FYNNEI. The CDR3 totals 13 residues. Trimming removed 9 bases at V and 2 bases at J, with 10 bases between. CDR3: CARAGPTNEKLFF. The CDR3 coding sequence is TGTGCCAGAGCCGGGCCCACTAATGAAAAACTGTTTTTT. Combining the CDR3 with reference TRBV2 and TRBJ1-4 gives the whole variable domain EPEVTQTPSHQVTQMGQEVILRCVPISNHLYFYWYRQILGQKVEFLVSFYNNEISEKSEIFDDQFSVERPDGSNFTLKIRSTKLEDSAMYFCARAGPTNEKLFFGSGTQLSVL.

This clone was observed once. The CDR3 loop reads CASSEAGYYGYTF. The CDR3 DNA is TGTGCCAGCAGTGAAGCCGGATACTATGGCTACACCTTC. The V gene is TRBV6-1, the J gene TRBJ1-2; no definite D call. V was shortened by 0 bases and J by 3 bases, with 5 bases between the two germline ends. CDR1 and CDR2 (germline): MNHNS, SASEGT. There are 13 residues in the CDR3.

CDR3 in DNA: TGTGCCACCAGCAGAGGGGGGTCGGGGAACACCGGGGAGCTGTTTTTT. It is translated as CATSRGGSGNTGELFF. The rearrangement uses TRBV15 and TRBJ2-2; possibly TRBD1 or TRBD2 for D (5 bases each). The CDR3 has 16 amino acids. The V end was cut by 1 base, the J end by 1 base, with 10 bases between. The V gene's germline CDR1 is LNHNV and CDR2 YYDKDF (reference sequence). The variable domain in full, with the rest retrieved from reference TRBV15 and TRBJ2-2, is DAMVIQNPRYQVTQFGKPVTLSCSQTLNHNVMYWYQQKSSQAPKLLFHYYDKDFNNEADTPDNFQSRRPNTSFCFLDIRSPGLGDTAMYLCATSRGGSGNTGELFFGEGSRLTVL.

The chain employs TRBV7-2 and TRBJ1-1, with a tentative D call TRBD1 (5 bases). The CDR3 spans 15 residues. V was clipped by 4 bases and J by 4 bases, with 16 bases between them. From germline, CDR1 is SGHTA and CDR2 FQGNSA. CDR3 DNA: TGTGCCAGCAGCTATCATGGGGGTTCGACCACTGAAGCTTTCTTT. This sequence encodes CASSYHGGSTTEAFF.

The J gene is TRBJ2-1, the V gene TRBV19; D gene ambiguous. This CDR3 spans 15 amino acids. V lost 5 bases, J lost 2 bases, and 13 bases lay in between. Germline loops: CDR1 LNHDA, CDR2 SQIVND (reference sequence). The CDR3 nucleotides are TGTGCCAGTAGTCTCCCCCTACTAACCTACAATGAGCAGTTCTTC. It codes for CASSLPLLTYNEQFF.

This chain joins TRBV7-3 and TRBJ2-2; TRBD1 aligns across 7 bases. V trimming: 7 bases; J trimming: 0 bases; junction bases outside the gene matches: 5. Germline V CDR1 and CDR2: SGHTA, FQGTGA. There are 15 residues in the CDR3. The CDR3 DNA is TGTGCCAGCACCGCACAGGGGCCGAACACCGGGGAGCTGTTTTTT. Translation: CASTAQGPNTGELFF.

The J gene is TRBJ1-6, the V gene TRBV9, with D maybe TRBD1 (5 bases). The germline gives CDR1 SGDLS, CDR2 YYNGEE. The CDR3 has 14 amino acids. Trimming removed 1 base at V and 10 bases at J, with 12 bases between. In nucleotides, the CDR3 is TGTGCCAGCAGCGTAAGTCAGGGAGACTCACCCCTCCACTTT. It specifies CASSVSQGDSPLHF.

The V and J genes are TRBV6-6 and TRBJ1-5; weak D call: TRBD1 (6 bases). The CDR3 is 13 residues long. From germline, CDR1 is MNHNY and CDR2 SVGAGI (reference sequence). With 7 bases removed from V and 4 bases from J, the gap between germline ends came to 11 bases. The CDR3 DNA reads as TGTGCCAGCACGGACAGATTAAATCAGCCCCAGCATTTT. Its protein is CASTDRLNQPQHF.

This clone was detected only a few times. CDR3 sequence: CASSDRTGGYNSPLHF. CDR3 sequence (DNA): TGTGCCAGCAGTGATCGGACAGGGGGCTATAATTCACCCCTCCACTTT. The chain recombines TRBV6-1 with TRBJ1-6; 10 bases are a match to TRBD1. The CDR3 is 16 amino acids. With 3 bases clipped from V and 3 bases from J, the junction kept 2 bases outside the gene matches. Germline CDR1 is MNHNS and CDR2 is SASEGT.

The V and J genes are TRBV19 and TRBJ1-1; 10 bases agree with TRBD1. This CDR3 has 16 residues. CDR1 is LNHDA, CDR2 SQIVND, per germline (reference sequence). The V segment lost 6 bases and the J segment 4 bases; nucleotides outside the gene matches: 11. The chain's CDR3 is CASSMTGGYGTTEAFF. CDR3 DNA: TGTGCCAGTAGCATGACAGGGGGCTATGGGACCACTGAAGCTTTCTTT.

This CDR3 reads CASWGGINNEQFF. CDR3 bases: TGTGCCAGCTGGGGGGGGATCAACAATGAGCAGTTCTTC. The chain carries TRBV6-6 and TRBJ2-1; 7 bases fit TRBD2. The germline V gene has CDR1 MNHNY and CDR2 SVGAGI (reference sequence). Trimming at V came to 8 bases and at J to 5 bases, leaving 6 bases not matched to a gene. The CDR3 is 13 amino acids.

DNA for the CDR3: TGTGCCAGCAGCCTCCCGACATCATACGAGCAGTACTTC. It translates to CASSLPTSYEQYF. V usage is TRBV5-4 and J usage is TRBJ2-7; D unclear. The germline V gene encodes CDR1 SGHNT and CDR2 YYREEE (reference sequence). The CDR3 runs to 13 residues. V was pared by 4 bases and J by 4 bases, with 12 bases between.

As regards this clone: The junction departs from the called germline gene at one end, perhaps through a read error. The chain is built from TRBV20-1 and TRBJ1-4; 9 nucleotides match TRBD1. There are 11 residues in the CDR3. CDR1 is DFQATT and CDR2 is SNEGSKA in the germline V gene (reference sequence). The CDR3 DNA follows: TGTGCCGGACAGGGGAATGAAAAACTGTTTTTT. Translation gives CAGQGNEKLFF.